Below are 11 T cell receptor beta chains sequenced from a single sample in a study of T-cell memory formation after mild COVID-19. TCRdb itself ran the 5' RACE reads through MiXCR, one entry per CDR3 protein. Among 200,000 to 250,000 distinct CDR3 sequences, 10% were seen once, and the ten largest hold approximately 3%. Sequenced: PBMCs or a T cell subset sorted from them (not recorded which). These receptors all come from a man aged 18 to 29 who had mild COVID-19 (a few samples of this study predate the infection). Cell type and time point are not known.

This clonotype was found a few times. CDR3 amino acids: CASSFAGTADSNQPQHF. CDR3 DNA: TGTGCCAGCAGCTTTGCCGGGACAGCTGATAGCAATCAGCCCCAGCATTTT. The chain is built from TRBV7-9 and TRBJ1-5; 7 bases agree with TRBD1. The CDR3 is 17 amino acids. Trimming at V came to 3 bases and at J to 0 bases, leaving 8 bases not matched to a gene. The germline gives CDR1 SEHNR, CDR2 FQNEAQ (reference sequence).

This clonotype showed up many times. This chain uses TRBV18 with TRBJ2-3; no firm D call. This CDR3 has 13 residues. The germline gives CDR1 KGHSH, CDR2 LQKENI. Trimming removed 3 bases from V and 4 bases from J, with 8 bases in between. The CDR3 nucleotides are TGTGCCAGCTCACCGAGCTCGCCAGATACGCAGTATTTT. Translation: CASSPSSPDTQYF.

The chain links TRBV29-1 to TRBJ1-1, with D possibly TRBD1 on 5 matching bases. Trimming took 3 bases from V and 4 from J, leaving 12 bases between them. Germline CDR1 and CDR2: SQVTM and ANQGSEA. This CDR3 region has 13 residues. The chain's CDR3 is CSVDSRAATEAFF. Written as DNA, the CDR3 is TGCAGCGTTGATTCCAGGGCGGCCACTGAAGCTTTCTTT. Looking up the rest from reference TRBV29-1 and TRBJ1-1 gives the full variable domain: SAVISQKPSRDICQRGTSLTIQCQVDSQVTMMFWYRQQPGQSLTLIATANQGSEATYESGFVIDKFPISRPNLTFSTLTVSNMSPEDSSIYLCSVDSRAATEAFFGQGTRLTVV.

CDR3 nucleotides: TGTGCCAGCACCCGACAGGGCGGCGGGGAGCTGTTTTTT. This gives the protein CASTRQGGGELFF. V is TRBV12-3 or TRBV12-4 and J is TRBJ2-2, with 7 bases aligning to TRBD1. V shed 7 bases and J 7 bases; nucleotides not matched to a gene: 6. CDR3 length: 13 residues.

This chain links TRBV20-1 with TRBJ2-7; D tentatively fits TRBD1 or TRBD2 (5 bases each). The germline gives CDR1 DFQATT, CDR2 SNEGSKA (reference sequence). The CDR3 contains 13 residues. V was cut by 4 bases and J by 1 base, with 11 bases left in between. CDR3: CSATPGRSYEQYF. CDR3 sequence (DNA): TGCAGTGCTACCCCGGGACGATCCTACGAGCAGTACTTC.

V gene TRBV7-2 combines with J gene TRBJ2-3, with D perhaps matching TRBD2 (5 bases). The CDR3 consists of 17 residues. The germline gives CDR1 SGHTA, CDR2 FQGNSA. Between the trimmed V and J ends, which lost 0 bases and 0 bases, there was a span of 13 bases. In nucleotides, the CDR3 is TGTGCCAGCAGCTTAGCTGCACGAGGGCCTAGCACAGATACGCAGTATTTT. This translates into CASSLAARGPSTDTQYF.

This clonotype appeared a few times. The CDR3 loop reads CASSFYRVDSPLHF. In nucleotides, the CDR3 is TGTGCCAGCAGTTTTTACAGGGTTGATTCACCCCTCCACTTT. V gene TRBV12-3 or TRBV12-4 combines with J gene TRBJ1-6; TRBD1 is a possible D gene (6 bases). V lost 3 bases to trimming and J lost 8 bases, with 11 bases between them. The CDR3 consists of 14 residues.

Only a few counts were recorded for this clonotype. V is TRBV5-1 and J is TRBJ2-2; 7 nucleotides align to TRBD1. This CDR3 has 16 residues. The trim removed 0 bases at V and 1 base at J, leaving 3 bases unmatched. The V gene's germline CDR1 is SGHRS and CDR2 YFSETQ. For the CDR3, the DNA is TGCGCCAGCAGCTTGGACCCAGGGGGGAACACCGGGGAGCTGTTTTTT. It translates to CASSLDPGGNTGELFF.

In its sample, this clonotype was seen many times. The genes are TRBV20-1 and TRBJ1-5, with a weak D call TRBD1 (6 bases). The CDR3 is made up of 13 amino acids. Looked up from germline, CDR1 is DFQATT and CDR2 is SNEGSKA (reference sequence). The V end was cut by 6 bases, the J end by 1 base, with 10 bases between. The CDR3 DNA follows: TGCAGTGCGAGGGGGGGAAGCAATCAGCCCCAGCATTTT. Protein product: CSARGGSNQPQHF.

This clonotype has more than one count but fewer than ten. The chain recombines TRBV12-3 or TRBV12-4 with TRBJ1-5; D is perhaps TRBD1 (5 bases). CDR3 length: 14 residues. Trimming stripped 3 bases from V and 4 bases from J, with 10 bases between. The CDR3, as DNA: TGTGCCAGCAGTTTGTGGGACGGGAATCAGCCCCAGCATTTT. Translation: CASSLWDGNQPQHF.

The CDR3 DNA is TGTGCCAGCAGTCTAGCGGGGACTCGGGCAGATACGCAGTATTTT. Translation: CASSLAGTRADTQYF. The rearrangement links TRBV6-4 to TRBJ2-3; 9 nucleotides line up with TRBD2. Germline V lookup: CDR1 MRHNA, CDR2 SNTAGT. The V and J ends lost 5 bases and 4 bases, in that order; junction bases with no gene match: 7. The CDR3 is 15 amino acids.